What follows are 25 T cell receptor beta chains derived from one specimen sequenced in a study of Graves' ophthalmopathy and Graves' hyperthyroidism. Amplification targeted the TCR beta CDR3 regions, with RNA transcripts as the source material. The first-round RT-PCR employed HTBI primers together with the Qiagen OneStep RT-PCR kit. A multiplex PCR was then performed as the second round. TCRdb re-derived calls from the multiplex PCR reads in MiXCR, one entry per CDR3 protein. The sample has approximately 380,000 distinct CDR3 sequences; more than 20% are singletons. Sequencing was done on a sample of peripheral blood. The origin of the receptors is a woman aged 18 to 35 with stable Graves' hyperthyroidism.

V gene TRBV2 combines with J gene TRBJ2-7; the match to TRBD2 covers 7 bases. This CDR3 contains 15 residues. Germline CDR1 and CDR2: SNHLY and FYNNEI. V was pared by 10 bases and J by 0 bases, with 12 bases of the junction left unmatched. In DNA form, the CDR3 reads TGTGCCATCGTTCCCCAGACTAGCTTCTCCTACGAGCAGTACTTC. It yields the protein CAIVPQTSFSYEQYF.

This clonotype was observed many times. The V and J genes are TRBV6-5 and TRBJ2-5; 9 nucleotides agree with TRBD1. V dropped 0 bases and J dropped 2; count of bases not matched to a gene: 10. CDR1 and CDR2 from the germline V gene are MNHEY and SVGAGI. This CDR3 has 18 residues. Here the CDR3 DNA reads TGTGCCAGCAGTTACTCAGGACAGGGGCGCGTAGGGCAAGAGACCCAGTACTTC. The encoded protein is CASSYSGQGRVGQETQYF.

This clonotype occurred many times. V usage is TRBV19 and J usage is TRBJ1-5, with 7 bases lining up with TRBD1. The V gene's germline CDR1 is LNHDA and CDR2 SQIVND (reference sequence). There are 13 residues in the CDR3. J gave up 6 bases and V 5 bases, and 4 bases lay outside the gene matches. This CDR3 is CASSPQGSQPQHF. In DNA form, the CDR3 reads TGTGCCAGTAGTCCACAGGGGAGTCAGCCCCAGCATTTT.

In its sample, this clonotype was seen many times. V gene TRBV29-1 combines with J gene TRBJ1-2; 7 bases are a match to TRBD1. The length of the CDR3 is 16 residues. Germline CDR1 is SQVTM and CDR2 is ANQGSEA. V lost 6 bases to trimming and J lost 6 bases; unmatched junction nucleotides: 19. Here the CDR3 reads CSVEVGTALRRDGYTF. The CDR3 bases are TGCAGCGTCGAGGTCGGGACAGCCCTTCGAAGGGATGGCTACACCTTC. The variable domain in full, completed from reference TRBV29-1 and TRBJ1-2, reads SAVISQKPSRDICQRGTSLTIQCQVDSQVTMMFWYRQQPGQSLTLIATANQGSEATYESGFVIDKFPISRPNLTFSTLTVSNMSPEDSSIYLCSVEVGTALRRDGYTFGSGTRLTVV.

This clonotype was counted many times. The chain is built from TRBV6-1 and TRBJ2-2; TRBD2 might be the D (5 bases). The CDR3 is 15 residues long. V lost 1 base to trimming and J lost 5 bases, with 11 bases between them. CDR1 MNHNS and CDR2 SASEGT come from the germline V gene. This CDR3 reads CASSEEARTTGELFF. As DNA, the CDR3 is TGTGCCAGCAGTGAAGAGGCAAGGACTACCGGGGAGCTGTTTTTT.

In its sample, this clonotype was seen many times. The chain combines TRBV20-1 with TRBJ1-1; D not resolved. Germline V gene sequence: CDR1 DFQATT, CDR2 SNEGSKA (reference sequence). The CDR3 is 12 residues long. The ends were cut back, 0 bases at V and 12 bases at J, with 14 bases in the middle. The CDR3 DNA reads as TGCAGTGCTAGAGATGAAGCGACCCAAACTTTCTTT. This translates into CSARDEATQTFF.

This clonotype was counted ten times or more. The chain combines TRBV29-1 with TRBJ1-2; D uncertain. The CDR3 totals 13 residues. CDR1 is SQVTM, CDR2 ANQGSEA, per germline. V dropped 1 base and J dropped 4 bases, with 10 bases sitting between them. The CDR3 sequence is CSVEGNAGYGYTF. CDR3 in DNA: TGCAGCGTTGAAGGAAACGCGGGCTATGGCTACACCTTC.

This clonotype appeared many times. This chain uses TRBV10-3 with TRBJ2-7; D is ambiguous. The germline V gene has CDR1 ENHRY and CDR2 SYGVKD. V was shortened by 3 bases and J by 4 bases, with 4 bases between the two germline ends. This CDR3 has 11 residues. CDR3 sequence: CAISDGYEQYF. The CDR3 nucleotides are TGTGCCATCAGTGACGGGTACGAGCAGTACTTC.

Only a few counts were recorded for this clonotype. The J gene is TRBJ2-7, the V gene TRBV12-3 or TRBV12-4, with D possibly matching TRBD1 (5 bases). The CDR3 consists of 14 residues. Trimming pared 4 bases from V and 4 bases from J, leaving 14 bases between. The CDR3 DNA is TGTGCCAGCAGTTCCGGGTGGGGCAAGTACGAGCAGTACTTC. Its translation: CASSSGWGKYEQYF.

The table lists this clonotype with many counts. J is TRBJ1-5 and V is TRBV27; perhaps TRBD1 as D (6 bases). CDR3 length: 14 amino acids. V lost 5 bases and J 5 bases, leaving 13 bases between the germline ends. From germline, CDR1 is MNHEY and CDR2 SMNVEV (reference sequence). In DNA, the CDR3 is TGTGCCAGCAGTCGTGGGGGGCGCGATCAGCCCCAGCATTTT. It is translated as CASSRGGRDQPQHF.

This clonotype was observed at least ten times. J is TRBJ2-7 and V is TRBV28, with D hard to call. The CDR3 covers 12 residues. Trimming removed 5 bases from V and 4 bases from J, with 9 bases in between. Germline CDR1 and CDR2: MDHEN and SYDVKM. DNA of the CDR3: TGTGCCAGCAGTCTAAGCGATTACGAGCAGTACTTC. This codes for CASSLSDYEQYF.

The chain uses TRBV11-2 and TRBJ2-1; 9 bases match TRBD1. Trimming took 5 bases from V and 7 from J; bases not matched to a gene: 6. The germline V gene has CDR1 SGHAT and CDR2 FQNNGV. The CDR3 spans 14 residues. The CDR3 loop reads CASSRDREGNEQFF. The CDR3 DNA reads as TGTGCCAGCAGCCGGGACAGGGAGGGGAATGAGCAGTTCTTC.

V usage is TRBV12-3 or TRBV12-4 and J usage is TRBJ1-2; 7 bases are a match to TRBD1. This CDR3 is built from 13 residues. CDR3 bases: TGTGCGACAGGGCCTAGCTCCGTCTATGGCTACACCTTC. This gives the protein CATGPSSVYGYTF.

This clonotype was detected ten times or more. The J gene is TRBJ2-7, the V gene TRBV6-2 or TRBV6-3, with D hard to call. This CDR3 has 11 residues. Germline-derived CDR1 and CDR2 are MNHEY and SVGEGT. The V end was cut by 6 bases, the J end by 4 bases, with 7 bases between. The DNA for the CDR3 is TGTGCCAGCAGCCACACTTACGAGCAGTACTTC. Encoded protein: CASSHTYEQYF.

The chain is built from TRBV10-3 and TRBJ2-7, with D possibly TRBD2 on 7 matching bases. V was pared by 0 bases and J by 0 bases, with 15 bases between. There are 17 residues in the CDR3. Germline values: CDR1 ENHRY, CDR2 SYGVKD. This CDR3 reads CAISESVARGPSYEQYF. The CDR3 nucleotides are TGTGCCATCAGTGAGTCAGTGGCGCGGGGGCCCTCCTACGAGCAGTACTTC.

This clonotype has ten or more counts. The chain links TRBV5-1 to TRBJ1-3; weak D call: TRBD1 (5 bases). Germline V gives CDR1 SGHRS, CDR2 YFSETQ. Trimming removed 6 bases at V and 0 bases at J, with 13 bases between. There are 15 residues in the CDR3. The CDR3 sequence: CASIDGAISGNTIYF. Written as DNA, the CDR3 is TGCGCCAGCATCGACGGGGCAATCTCTGGAAACACCATATATTTT.

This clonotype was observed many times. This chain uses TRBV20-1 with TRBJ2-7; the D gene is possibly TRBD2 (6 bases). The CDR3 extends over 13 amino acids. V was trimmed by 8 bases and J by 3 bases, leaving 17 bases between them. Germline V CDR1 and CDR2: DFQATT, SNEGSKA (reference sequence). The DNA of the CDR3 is TGCAGTCCGACCGACACGCGGGGCTACGAGCAGTACTTC. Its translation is CSPTDTRGYEQYF.

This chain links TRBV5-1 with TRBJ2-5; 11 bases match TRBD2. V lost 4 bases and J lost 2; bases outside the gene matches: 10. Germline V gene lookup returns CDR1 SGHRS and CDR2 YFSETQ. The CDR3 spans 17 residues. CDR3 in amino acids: CASSIIPGLAAQETQYF. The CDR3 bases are TGCGCCAGCAGCATTATACCGGGACTAGCGGCACAAGAGACCCAGTACTTC.

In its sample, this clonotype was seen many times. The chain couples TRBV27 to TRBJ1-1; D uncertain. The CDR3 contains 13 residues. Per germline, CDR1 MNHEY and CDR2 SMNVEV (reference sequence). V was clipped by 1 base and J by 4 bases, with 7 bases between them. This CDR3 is CASSLFGGTEAFF. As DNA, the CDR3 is TGTGCCAGCAGTTTATTCGGCGGCACTGAAGCTTTCTTT.

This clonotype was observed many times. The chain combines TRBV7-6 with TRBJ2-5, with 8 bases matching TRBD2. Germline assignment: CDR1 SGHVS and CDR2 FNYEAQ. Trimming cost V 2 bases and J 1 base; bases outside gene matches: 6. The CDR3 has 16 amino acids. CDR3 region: CASSLNSGTIQETQYF. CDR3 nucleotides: TGTGCCAGCAGCTTAAATAGCGGGACTATCCAAGAGACCCAGTACTTC.

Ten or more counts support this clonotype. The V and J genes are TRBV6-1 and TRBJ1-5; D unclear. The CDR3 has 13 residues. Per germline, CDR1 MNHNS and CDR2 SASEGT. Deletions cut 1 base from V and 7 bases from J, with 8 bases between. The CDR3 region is CASSEEARQPQHF. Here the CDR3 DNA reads TGTGCCAGCAGTGAAGAGGCAAGACAGCCCCAGCATTTT.

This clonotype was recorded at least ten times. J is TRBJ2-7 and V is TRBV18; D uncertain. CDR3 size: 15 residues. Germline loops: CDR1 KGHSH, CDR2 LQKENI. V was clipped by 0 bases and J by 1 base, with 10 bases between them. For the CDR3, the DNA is TGTGCCAGCTCACCACCTATCGGCCGATCCTACGAGCAGTACTTC. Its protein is CASSPPIGRSYEQYF.

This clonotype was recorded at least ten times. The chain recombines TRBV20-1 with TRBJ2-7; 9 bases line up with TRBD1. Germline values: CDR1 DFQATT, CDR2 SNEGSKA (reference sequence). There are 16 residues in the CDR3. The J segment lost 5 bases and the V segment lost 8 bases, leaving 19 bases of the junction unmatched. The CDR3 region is CSTLAPGQGTYNEQYF. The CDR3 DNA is TGCAGTACGTTAGCTCCGGGACAGGGAACTTACAACGAGCAGTACTTC.

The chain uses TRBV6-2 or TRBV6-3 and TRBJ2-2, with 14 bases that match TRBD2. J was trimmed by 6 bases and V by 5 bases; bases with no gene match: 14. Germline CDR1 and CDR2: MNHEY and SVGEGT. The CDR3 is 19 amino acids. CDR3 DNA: TGTGCCAGCAGTCCCGGGACTAGCGGGAGCACCAACCCTCCCGGGGAGCTGTTTTTT. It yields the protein CASSPGTSGSTNPPGELFF.

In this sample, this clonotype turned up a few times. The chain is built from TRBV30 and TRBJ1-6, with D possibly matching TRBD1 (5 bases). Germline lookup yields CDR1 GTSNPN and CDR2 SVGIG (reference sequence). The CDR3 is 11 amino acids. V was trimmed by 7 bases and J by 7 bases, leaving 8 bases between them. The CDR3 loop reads CASQGNSPLHF. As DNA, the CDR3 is TGTGCCTCCCAGGGAAATTCACCCCTCCACTTT.